The present entry profiles one T cell receptor beta chain with its context. Researchers defined stable Graves' hyperthyroidism as no ophthalmopathy progression within 18 months. Newly diagnosed hyperthyroidism, duration under 2 months, in patients aged 18 to 65. Exclusion of patients followed from uncontrolled infection, other autoimmune disease, pregnancy or lactation. Used for diagnoses were clinical symptoms, serum thyroxine and TRAb, thyroid ultrasound and orbital computed tomography. The CDR3 loop spans 16 amino acids. The V gene end was trimmed by 8 bases and the J gene end by 0 bases; junction bases not matched to a gene: 10. Germline CDR1 is WSHSY and CDR2 is SAAADI. Amplification yielded TCR beta CDR3 regions, with RNA transcripts as the source. The primer set for the first-round RT-PCR of the TCR CDR3 was HTBI. Via MiXCR, TCRdb re-called the multiplex PCR reads, giving one row per CDR3 protein. The table has 500,000 to 650,000 distinct CDR3 sequences, 13% to 15% seen once.

This record comes from a study of T cells in Graves' hyperthyroidism and ophthalmopathy. Material for sequencing was blood. This receptor was taken from a woman aged 40-49 years with Graves' hyperthyroidism. The V call is TRBV10-2, the J call TRBJ2-1, with 7 bases identical to TRBD2. The CDR3 region has the DNA TGCGCCAGCGGGGGGGTAGCGAGAAGCTCCTACAATGAGCAGTTCTTC. Translating it yields CASGGVARSSYNEQFF.